This T cell receptor beta chain stems from a study of blood T cells in healthy people across ages. Whole-study context: Template-switching capture recovered about one barcoded beta molecule per two T cells.

The CDR3 is 15 residues long. Germline V gives CDR1 MGHRA, CDR2 YSYEKL. V was shortened by 1 base and J by 0 bases, with 7 bases between the two germline ends. PCR was performed a second time for about 7 to 11 cycles using a sample-barcoded 5' primer and a J-beta primer mix. TCRdb reprocessed the 5' RACE reads via MiXCR and lists one record per CDR3 protein. The table includes about 1.5 million distinct CDR3 sequences, 42% detected once. The sequenced sample consisted of blood. The receptor was derived from a woman aged 18-29 years in good health. This sequence joins TRBV4-1 and TRBJ2-4; the D is unclear. CDR3 amino acids: CASSQGLVAKNIQYF. In DNA, the CDR3 is TGCGCCAGCAGCCAAGGTCTAGTAGCCAAAAACATTCAGTACTTC.